Below, 10 T cell receptor beta chains from the same sample are listed, as sequenced in a study of identical twins. TCRdb reprocessed the 5' RACE reads via MiXCR and lists one record per CDR3 protein. The sample lists about 720,000 distinct CDR3 sequences, about 18% occurring once. These records were also assigned to another study, of T cells expressing NK-cell markers.

What was sequenced was PBMCs. The origin of the receptors is a woman aged 18-29 years in good health.

V usage is TRBV20-1 and J usage is TRBJ1-1, with 7 bases lining up with TRBD1. Germline V gene lookup returns CDR1 DFQATT and CDR2 SNEGSKA (reference sequence). The CDR3 consists of 13 residues. V trimming: 4 bases; J trimming: 2 bases; junction bases outside the gene matches: 4. CDR3 nucleotide sequence: TGCAGTGCTATAGGGGGCGGCAACACTGAAGCTTTCTTT. This gives the protein CSAIGGGNTEAFF.

This clonotype has a handful of counts. The chain carries TRBV11-3 and TRBJ2-1, with unresolved D. Germline assignment: CDR1 SGHNT and CDR2 YENEEA. CDR3 length: 14 residues. V lost 5 bases and J 4 bases, leaving 12 bases between the germline ends. Here the CDR3 DNA reads TGTGCCAGCAGCCCCGCCTCCCATTACAATGAGCAGTTCTTC. Translating gives CASSPASHYNEQFF.

This clonotype was seen a few times. The chain joins TRBV6-5 to TRBJ2-1; TRBD2 aligns across 11 bases. Germline V gene lookup returns CDR1 MNHEY and CDR2 SVGAGI. This CDR3 spans 19 amino acids. The J segment lost 4 bases and the V segment lost 0 bases, leaving 11 bases of the junction unmatched. CDR3 bases: TGTGCCAGCAGTTACTCGATAGCGGGGGGGCCCTGGCCTTACAATGAGCAGTTCTTC. Protein: CASSYSIAGGPWPYNEQFF.

This clonotype turned up a few times. CDR3 bases: TGTGCCAGCAGCTCATCACAGGGGAACACTGAAGCTTTCTTT. As protein: CASSSSQGNTEAFF. This chain connects TRBV11-3 to TRBJ1-1; D might be TRBD1 (6 bases). Germline CDR1 is SGHNT and CDR2 is YENEEA. The CDR3 has 14 residues. Trimming removed 4 bases from V and 1 base from J, with 10 bases in between.

This clonotype occurred a few times. The rearrangement uses TRBV29-1 and TRBJ1-2; D gene unclear. CDR3 length: 13 amino acids. Trimming shortened V by 7 bases and J by 5 bases, and 17 bases separated the two germline ends. Germline assignment: CDR1 SQVTM and CDR2 ANQGSEA. In DNA, the CDR3 is TGCAGCGCCACTTACTCAGTGTATTATGGCTACACCTTC. Translated, it gives CSATYSVYYGYTF.

This clonotype was found a few times. The chain couples TRBV5-6 to TRBJ2-5; TRBD1 agrees at 7 bases. The CDR3 is 14 residues long. The junction had 5 bases not matched to a gene; V was cut back by 1 base and J by 5 bases. The V gene's germline CDR1 is SGHDT and CDR2 YYEEEE. The CDR3 DNA is TGTGCCAGCAGCTTGAAGGGGGCCGGGGAGACCCAGTACTTC. Its protein product is CASSLKGAGETQYF.

This chain links TRBV20-1 with TRBJ1-1, with D perhaps TRBD1 (6 bases). The germline V and J ends were trimmed by 6 bases and 7 bases, with 15 bases remaining between them. This CDR3 spans 12 amino acids. Germline CDR1 reads DFQATT; CDR2 reads SNEGSKA (reference sequence). The CDR3 spells CSARSGGHEAFF. The CDR3 DNA reads as TGCAGTGCCCGGTCGGGGGGACATGAAGCTTTCTTT.

This chain links TRBV9 with TRBJ2-1; D is perhaps TRBD2 (6 bases). From germline, CDR1 is SGDLS and CDR2 YYNGEE. This CDR3 is 15 amino acids long. V was clipped by 0 bases and J by 3 bases, with 10 bases between them. This chain's CDR3 is CASSVEEGVYNEQFF. As DNA, the CDR3 is TGTGCCAGCAGCGTAGAGGAGGGAGTCTACAATGAGCAGTTCTTC.

At least ten counts were recorded for this clonotype. V gene TRBV20-1 combines with J gene TRBJ2-5, with 8 bases fitting TRBD1. The ends lost 6 bases at V and 3 bases at J; junction bases unmatched: 3. The CDR3 spans 12 residues. Germline CDR1 DFQATT, CDR2 SNEGSKA (reference sequence). CDR3 protein: CSATTGEETQYF. In DNA, the CDR3 is TGCAGTGCCACGACAGGGGAAGAGACCCAGTACTTC.

The V gene is TRBV10-3, the J gene TRBJ2-7, with D unresolved. There are 12 residues in the CDR3. The V and J ends lost 6 bases and 6 bases respectively, with 12 bases between them. CDR1 is ENHRY and CDR2 is SYGVKD in the germline V gene. CDR3 residues: CAISLQESEQYF. The CDR3 nucleotides are TGTGCCATCAGCCTTCAAGAGTCCGAGCAGTACTTC.